Listed here is a single TCR beta chain. Its cognate antigen is unknown. This CDR3 is built from 14 residues. V gave up 5 bases and J gave up 7 bases; unmatched junction bases: 7. CDR1 and CDR2 from the germline V gene are SGHTA and FQGTGA. The record originates from a study of cytomegalovirus exposure and HLA in healthy donors. Study conclusions and caveats: The study designated 150 or so TCR beta chains cytomegalovirus-associated.

Researchers ran the PCR with 60 Vbeta and 13 Jbeta primers. Sequencing was performed with immunoSEQ multiplex PCR; in TCRdb, only in-frame clones are kept and a portion is missing. The sample yields around 97,000 clones, approximately 79% seen once. Sequenced sample: PBMCs. The chain joins TRBV7-3 to TRBJ2-2; 7 nucleotides match TRBD2. The sequence derives from a man aged 45 to 65 in good health and CMV-seropositive. DNA for the CDR3: TGTGCCAGCAGCCGAAGCCTAGCGGACGGGGAGCTGTTTTTT. Amino acids: CASSRSLADGELFF.